This is a list of T cell receptor beta chains from one sample in a study of identical twins. TCRdb recomputed calls from the 5' RACE reads with MiXCR, one row per CDR3 protein. The sample includes fewer than 650,000 distinct CDR3 sequences, less than 9% of them seen just once. The sample was also reused in another study, on yellow fever vaccine responses in identical twins.

The sequenced material came from PBMCs. The receptors were gathered from a woman between 18 and 29 years old in good health. Each CDR3 is given with its conserved first and last residue. Fields, in order: clone size, D gene, J gene, V gene, CDR3 protein, CDR3 DNA. The D gene is left open where the match is weak. Clone size is not always given. Where it is, it says once, few, many or a class for expanded clones.

.,.,TRBJ2-6,TRBV11-1,CASSFPSAGKNLGANVLTF,TGTGCCAGCAGCTTCCCCTCGGCAGGGAAAAACCTCGGGGCCAACGTCCTGACTTTC
once,.,TRBJ2-1,TRBV28,CASNRKISSYNEQFF,TGTGCCAGCAACCGAAAGATAAGCTCCTACAATGAGCAGTTCTTC
.,.,TRBJ1-4,TRBV19,CASTPSGGPNEKLFF,TGTGCCAGTACCCCCTCGGGGGGGCCGAATGAAAAACTGTTTTTT
.,.,TRBJ2-5,TRBV9,CASSVGGEIGPPETQYF,TGTGCCAGCAGCGTAGGTGGAGAGATAGGGCCCCCTGAGACCCAGTACTTC
.,.,TRBJ2-1,TRBV7-9,CASSLGPGGGDEQFF,TGTGCCAGCAGCTTAGGGCCAGGGGGAGGGGATGAGCAGTTCTTC
many,TRBD1,TRBJ2-2,TRBV3-1,CASSQDSAGGTGTRELFF,TGTGCCAGCAGCCAAGATTCGGCAGGAGGGACAGGGACCCGGGAGCTGTTTTTT
few,TRBD2,TRBJ2-3,TRBV5-1,CASSFGSSGGADTQYF,TGCGCCAGCAGCTTTGGTTCTAGCGGGGGGGCAGATACGCAGTATTTT
few,.,TRBJ2-1,TRBV20-1,CSARGLHEQFF,TGCAGTGCTAGGGGCCTTCATGAGCAGTTCTTC
many,TRBD1,TRBJ2-5,TRBV15,CATSRVYTGEETQYF,TGTGCCACCAGCAGAGTTTATACAGGGGAGGAGACCCAGTACTTC
many,TRBD2,TRBJ2-1,TRBV3-1,CASSQDMSGVLNEQFF,TGTGCCAGCAGCCAAGATATGAGCGGGGTGCTCAATGAGCAGTTCTTC
.,TRBD1,TRBJ1-6,TRBV6-4,CASSARDSANSPLHF,TGTGCCAGCAGCGCCCGGGACAGTGCTAATTCACCCCTCCACTTT
few,.,TRBJ2-3,TRBV28,CASSTRPTDTQYF,TGTGCCAGCAGTACCCGACCGACAGATACGCAGTATTTT
few,TRBD2,TRBJ2-3,TRBV20-1,CSARPIGLAGSTDTQYF,TGCAGTGCTAGGCCTATAGGACTAGCGGGGAGCACAGATACGCAGTATTTT
.,TRBD1,TRBJ2-1,TRBV5-1,CATSGGQGLYNEQFF,TGCGCCACCTCGGGGGGACAGGGGCTGTACAATGAGCAGTTCTTC
few,TRBD1,TRBJ2-3,TRBV11-2,CASSLTPGQGTDTQYF,TGTGCCAGCAGCTTAACCCCTGGACAGGGCACAGATACGCAGTATTTT
many,TRBD2,TRBJ2-5,TRBV5-1,CASSLIAGEKETQYF,TGCGCCAGCAGCTTAATAGCGGGGGAAAAAGAGACCCAGTACTTC
many,.,TRBJ2-7,TRBV5-1,CASSLDLYEQYF,TGCGCCAGCAGCTTGGACCTCTACGAGCAGTACTTC
.,.,TRBJ2-7,TRBV20-1,CSASSNREQYF,TGCAGTGCTAGCTCCAATCGGGAGCAGTACTTC
.,.,TRBJ2-5,TRBV7-6,CASSWGQESQETQYF,TGTGCCAGCAGCTGGGGTCAGGAGTCTCAAGAGACCCAGTACTTC
few,TRBD2,TRBJ2-7,TRBV7-9,CASRAGLADSYEQYF,TGTGCCAGCAGAGCGGGGCTAGCGGACTCCTACGAGCAGTACTTC
.,.,TRBJ2-5,TRBV7-8,CASNWKETQYF,TGTGCCAGCAACTGGAAAGAGACCCAGTACTTC
few,TRBD1,TRBJ2-3,TRBV5-1,CASSSGRQGASDTQYF,TGCGCCAGCAGCTCGGGCCGGCAGGGGGCTTCAGATACGCAGTATTTT
few,.,TRBJ2-7,TRBV4-1,CASSQDPIYEQYF,TGCGCCAGCAGCCAAGATCCGATCTACGAGCAGTACTTC
few,TRBD2,TRBJ2-1,TRBV27,CASRLGLTRGLVAFEQFF,TGTGCCAGCAGATTAGGACTCACCCGCGGACTAGTGGCGTTTGAGCAGTTCTTC
many,.,TRBJ1-1,TRBV5-1,CASSPGFEGTEAFF,TGCGCCAGCAGCCCCGGGTTCGAGGGAACTGAAGCTTTCTTT